This T cell receptor beta chain was documented in a study of OX40 agonist ivuxolimab in advanced cancers. Findings and limits, study-wide: The average count of expanded clones was higher among CD8+ T cells than among CD4+.

CDR1 is LGHNA and CDR2 is YSLEER in the germline V gene. The germline V and J ends were trimmed by 1 base and 8 bases, with 9 bases remaining between them. The CDR3 sequence is 13 residues long. The data were produced by immunoSEQ multiplex PCR, yet TCRdb's version contains in-frame clones alone and is incomplete. The sample consists of more than 9,500 clones, 80% of them appearing once. As regards this clone: Its specificity is unknown.

This clonotype was obtained from an adult with an advanced solid tumor such as melanoma, head and neck, liver or kidney cancer. The sequencing used CD4+ or CD8+ T cells sorted from blood, collected in a trial of the OX40 agonist ivuxolimab. The rearrangement links TRBV4-3 to TRBJ2-1; possible D gene TRBD2, 5 bases. CDR3 DNA: TGCGCCAGCAGCCAAGGATGGGAGCATGAGCAGTTCTTC. This gives the protein CASSQGWEHEQFF.